This TCR beta chain was recorded in a study of blood T cell repertoires in COVID-19. About the research overall: Samples representing acute and convalescent COVID-19 were sourced from the United States, Italy and Spain. Sources were T cells, B-cell-depleted T cells, or PBMCs; the material itself was cDNA or gDNA.

How the authors handled the data: Reference gene primer amplification gave nucleated cell count estimates. The assay was immunoSEQ multiplex PCR, and TCRdb's table has in-frame clones only and misses some. The V and J calls and clone size were taken over from that table, and D and trimming were inferred from the DNA. The table shows around 250,000 clones, with approximately 86% occurring only once. From germline, CDR1 is SGHTA and CDR2 FQGNSA. Trimming took 1 base from V and 4 from J, leaving 10 bases between them. The CDR3 consists of 14 residues. Sequencing input: peripheral blood. The rearrangement joins TRBV7-2 to TRBJ1-1; D is unresolved. The sequence came from an older woman with active or convalescent COVID-19. The CDR3 DNA reads as TGTGCCAGCAGCTTAGGGCCGGGAGGCACTGAAGCTTTCTTT. It encodes CASSLGPGGTEAFF.